Reported below is one TCR beta chain. This record comes from a study of blood T cell repertoires in COVID-19. Background on the study: Some COVID-19 samples were acute and others convalescent; all came from the United States, Italy and Spain. Nucleic acid was either cDNA or gDNA, and it came from T cells, B-cell-depleted T cells, or PBMCs.

Germline V gives CDR1 GTSNPN, CDR2 SVGIG (reference sequence). The germline V and J ends were trimmed by 0 bases and 2 bases, with 8 bases remaining between them. The CDR3 is made up of 13 amino acids. Per the authors' pipeline: Using reference gene primer amplification, nucleated cell counts were estimated. Assay used: immunoSEQ multiplex PCR; TCRdb lists only in-frame clones, some missing. V and J calls and clone size follow that table, whereas D and trimming were derived from the DNA. The profile shows about 190,000 clones, less than 90% of them singletons. The chain is built from TRBV30 and TRBJ2-7; D is unclear. This sequence was found in a man aged 30 to 39 with acute or convalescent COVID-19. Sequencing was done on a sample of peripheral blood. The CDR3 loop is CAWSVDMAYEQYF. DNA for the CDR3: TGTGCCTGGAGTGTAGACATGGCCTACGAGCAGTACTTC.